One sample yielded the 15 T cell receptor beta chains listed below, sequenced in a study of blood T cell repertoires in COVID-19. Sequencing used immunoSEQ multiplex PCR; TCRdb keeps in-frame clones, though not all of them. This sample carries about 160,000 clones, 65% to 85% of them seen once, and the ten largest clones take roughly 6%. Sequenced input: PBMCs or T cells enriched from blood (not recorded which). These receptors were obtained from a man aged 35-49 years who had recovered from COVID-19.

This CDR3 reads CASSRGAVNNEQFF. CDR3 sequence (DNA): TGTGCCAGCTCGCGGGGGGCCGTTAACAATGAGCAGTTCTTC. The chain combines TRBV11-3 with TRBJ2-1, with 8 bases matching TRBD2. The germline V gene encodes CDR1 SGHNT and CDR2 YENEEA. There are 14 residues in the CDR3. The trim removed 8 bases at V and 5 bases at J, leaving 8 bases unmatched.

The chain couples TRBV5-1 to TRBJ2-3; D is undetermined. This CDR3 has 14 residues. Germline lookup yields CDR1 SGHRS and CDR2 YFSETQ. Trimming removed 0 bases from V and 2 bases from J, with 7 bases in between. CDR3 loop: CASSLVQLTDTQYF. In DNA, the CDR3 is TGCGCCAGCAGCTTGGTACAGCTCACAGATACGCAGTATTTT.

This chain uses TRBV3-1 (or the pseudogene TRBV3-2) with TRBJ1-3; D remains ambiguous. The CDR3 totals 15 residues. CDR1 and CDR2 (germline): LGHDT, YNNKEL (reference sequence). Between the trimmed V and J ends, which lost 1 base and 4 bases, there was a span of 11 bases. CDR3 region: CASSQVPVKGNTIYF. DNA for the CDR3: TGTGCCAGCAGCCAAGTCCCCGTAAAAGGAAACACCATATATTTT.

The V gene is TRBV24-1, the J gene TRBJ2-3, with D possibly being TRBD2 (6 bases). Trimming shortened V by 0 bases and J by 7 bases, and 13 bases separated the two germline ends. The CDR3 covers 15 residues. The V gene's germline CDR1 is KGHDR and CDR2 SFDVKD. The CDR3 nucleotides read TGTGCCACCAGTGATTTGTACTCCGGGAGAAATACGCAGTATTTT. Encoded protein: CATSDLYSGRNTQYF.

The table lists this clone with a few counts. The chain joins TRBV19 to TRBJ1-1; 10 bases align to TRBD1. The germline CDR1 and CDR2 sequences are LNHDA and SQIVND (reference sequence). The V segment lost 5 bases and the J segment 6 bases; nucleotides outside the gene matches: 6. There are 14 residues in the CDR3. This CDR3 is CASSSGTGVPEAFF. The CDR3 DNA sequence: TGTGCCAGTAGTTCGGGGACAGGGGTGCCTGAAGCTTTCTTT.

The chain uses TRBV5-1 and TRBJ1-2, with D unresolved. V was trimmed by 0 bases and J by 5 bases, leaving 8 bases between them. Germline CDR1 reads SGHRS; CDR2 reads YFSETQ. This CDR3 is 13 amino acids long. The CDR3 loop is CASSLVSGYGYTF. The CDR3 DNA is TGCGCCAGCAGCTTGGTTTCGGGGTATGGCTACACCTTC.

V and J are TRBV7-3 and TRBJ2-3; TRBD1 matches 7 bases. The CDR3 totals 12 residues. Germline trimming cut 5 bases from V and 10 bases from J; bases unmatched to any gene: 6. Germline values: CDR1 SGHTA, CDR2 FQGTGA. CDR3 DNA sequence: TGTGCCAGCAGCCCTCCTCAGGGGGCGCAGTATTTT. Translation gives CASSPPQGAQYF.

The chain links TRBV19 to TRBJ2-5, with D perhaps matching TRBD1 (7 bases). This CDR3 comprises 14 residues. V was pared by 3 bases and J by 5 bases, with 13 bases between. CDR1 is LNHDA and CDR2 is SQIVND in the germline V gene (reference sequence). The CDR3 is CASSMAGGRETQYF. Here the CDR3 DNA reads TGTGCCAGTAGTATGGCAGGGGGGAGGGAGACCCAGTACTTC.

The chain's CDR3 is CAISEGQLSSYNEQFF. The CDR3, as DNA: TGTGCCATCAGTGAGGGACAGCTAAGCTCCTACAATGAGCAGTTCTTC. The chain is built from TRBV10-3 and TRBJ2-1; tentatively, D is TRBD1 (6 bases). The CDR3 totals 16 residues. The V gene lost 2 bases and the J gene lost 0 bases, with 11 bases spanning the gap. Germline CDR1 reads ENHRY; CDR2 reads SYGVKD.

The rearrangement links TRBV5-1 to TRBJ2-6; 10 nucleotides match TRBD1. The CDR3 is 16 residues long. Per germline, CDR1 SGHRS and CDR2 YFSETQ. V lost 3 bases to trimming and J lost 3 bases; unmatched junction nucleotides: 3. CDR3 sequence reads: CASSSGQGFGANVLTF. The CDR3 DNA sequence: TGCGCCAGCAGCTCGGGACAGGGGTTTGGGGCCAACGTCCTGACTTTC. The full variable domain, completed using reference TRBV5-1 and TRBJ2-6, is KAGVTQTPRYLIKTRGQQVTLSCSPISGHRSVSWYQQTPGQGLQFLFEYFSETQRNKGNFPGRFSGRQFSNSRSEMNVSTLELGDSALYLCASSSGQGFGANVLTFGAGSRLTVL.

This chain uses TRBV5-6 with TRBJ2-7; D is unclear. The CDR3 spans 13 residues. V was shortened by 0 bases and J by 6 bases, with 10 bases between the two germline ends. Germline CDR1 is SGHDT and CDR2 is YYEEEE. CDR3 region: CASSLVGSGEQYV. CDR3 bases: TGTGCCAGCAGCTTGGTAGGATCGGGCGAGCAGTACGTC.

The rearrangement links TRBV5-6 to TRBJ1-5; D is perhaps TRBD1 (6 bases). The germline V and J ends were trimmed by 5 bases and 6 bases, with 18 bases remaining between them. The germline V gene has CDR1 SGHDT and CDR2 YYEEEE. The CDR3 has 15 amino acids. CDR3 residues: CASSFGQGFGQPQHF. In nucleotides, the CDR3 is TGTGCCAGCAGTTTTGGTCAGGGGTTCGGTCAGCCCCAGCATTTT. The full variable domain, in which reference TRBV5-6 and TRBJ1-5 provide the parts outside the CDR3, is DAGVTQSPTHLIKTRGQQVTLRCSPKSGHDTVSWYQQALGQGPQFIFQYYEEEERQRGNFPDRFSGHQFPNYSSELNVNALLLGDSALYLCASSFGQGFGQPQHFGDGTRLSIL.

This rearrangement joins TRBV6-5 to TRBJ1-6; D is possibly TRBD1 (6 bases). Germline V gene sequence: CDR1 MNHEY, CDR2 SVGAGI. V shed 5 bases and J shed 11 bases, with 19 bases lying between them. The CDR3 covers 15 residues. The CDR3 DNA sequence: TGTGCCAGCAGTAGCCCACAGGGTATGAGGGCACCCCTCCACTTT. Amino acids: CASSSPQGMRAPLHF.

This clone appeared once. The V gene is TRBV5-8, the J gene TRBJ2-3; possibly TRBD2 for D (6 bases). This CDR3 is built from 16 residues. Trimming shortened V by 4 bases and J by 5 bases, and 20 bases separated the two germline ends. Germline values: CDR1 SGHTS, CDR2 YDEGEE. CDR3 sequence reads: CASSTAGTSEVDTQYF. CDR3 DNA sequence: TGTGCCAGCAGCACCGCCGGGACTTCGGAGGTAGATACGCAGTATTTT.

This clone was counted once. The chain employs TRBV24-1 and TRBJ2-2, with a possible D match to TRBD1 (6 bases). Germline assignment: CDR1 KGHDR and CDR2 SFDVKD. V lost 4 bases and J 5 bases, leaving 13 bases between the germline ends. The CDR3 runs 15 residues. The CDR3 DNA is TGTGCCACCAGTGAGGACAGTAAACTGACCGGGGAGCTGTTTTTT. Protein sequence: CATSEDSKLTGELFF.